This TCR beta chain was sequenced in a study of tumor-infiltrating lymphocytes in oesophageal squamous cell carcinoma. This clonotype has only a few counts. Germline V gene data show CDR1 as SGHTA and CDR2 as FQGTGA. Trimming took 5 bases from V and 9 from J; bases not matched to a gene: 11. The CDR3 is made up of 14 amino acids. From the PCR reads, TCRdb called clonotypes with MiXCR, one entry per CDR3 protein. The data contain approximately 15,000 distinct CDR3 sequences, roughly 50% of them singletons. Sequenced input: esophageal tumor tissue. The receptor was isolated from a female donor with esophageal squamous cell carcinoma. The rearrangement uses TRBV7-3 and TRBJ2-3; TRBD2 matches 7 bases. CDR3 coding DNA: TGTGCCAGCAGCACGGGACTACCAGCGAGCACGCAGTATTTT. Amino acid sequence: CASSTGLPASTQYF.